This record concerns one T cell receptor (beta chain) sequence. Antigen unknown. Investigators took about 9.4 milliliters of peripheral blood from every donor. Extraction yielded at least 5 micrograms of total RNA per sample. The CDR3 length is 14 residues. V was clipped by 6 bases and J by 4 bases, with 12 bases between them. CDR1 and CDR2 from the germline V gene are MDHEN and SYDVKM. A second PCR of roughly 7 to 11 cycles used a sample-barcoded 5' primer and a J-beta primer mix. Each cDNA molecule carried a tag from a template-switch adaptor that contained 12 random nucleotides. MiXCR, run by TCRdb on the 5' RACE reads, gives a single entry per CDR3 protein. Here the sample spans more than 650,000 distinct CDR3 sequences, around 24% being singletons. The data belong to a study of blood T cells in healthy people across ages. Overall study results and limits: Any conclusive comparison of naive versus antigen-experienced cells was prevented by using unsorted PBMCs.

Another study also made use of these data, one on T cells of mothers and their children.

The genes are TRBV28 and TRBJ2-2; a weak D match, TRBD1 (6 bases). The receptor was isolated from a boy between 10 and 17 years old in good health. The sample taken for sequencing was blood. The CDR3 DNA is TGTGCCAGCAGCAATACAGGGATCACCGGGGAGCTGTTTTTT. Protein sequence: CASSNTGITGELFF.